This section outlines one T cell receptor (beta chain) sequence together with its context. Germline lookup yields CDR1 LGHNA and CDR2 YNFKEQ. The CDR3 is 17 residues long. After removal of 4 bases from V and 4 bases from J, the junction contained 7 bases not matched to a gene. Sequencing used immunoSEQ multiplex PCR; TCRdb keeps in-frame clones, though not all of them. The sample holds 30,000 to 50,000 clones, and no clone turns up only once. This sample is part of a study of T cells after posttransplantation cyclophosphamide. The chain links TRBV4-2 to TRBJ2-3, with 14 bases matching TRBD2. Sample: PBMCs. The clonotype was recovered from a woman aged 50 to 65 in good health and a related stem cell transplant donor. For the CDR3, the DNA is TGTGCCAGCAGCCTTTCAGGACTAGCGGGGGGTGCAGATACGCAGTATTTT. Protein sequence: CASSLSGLAGGADTQYF.